The text below deals with one TCR beta chain. The germline CDR1 and CDR2 sequences are MNHEY and SVGAGI. This CDR3 region has 15 residues. V shed 6 bases and J 2 bases; nucleotides not matched to a gene: 9. The protocol was immunoSEQ multiplex PCR, while the TCRdb copy is restricted to in-frame clones and leaves out a portion. The sample lists about 51,000 clones; 94% were seen once. The data stem from a study of T cell changes during pregnancy in multiple sclerosis. The receptor was derived from a female donor with multiple sclerosis, enrolled in a pregnancy study. This specimen consisted of CD4+ T cells from peripheral blood mononuclear cells, obtained in the second trimester of pregnancy. J is TRBJ2-7 and V is TRBV6-5, with 8 bases identical to TRBD2. CDR3 protein: CASRGGGTETYEQYF. CDR3 bases: TGTGCCAGCAGGGGCGGGGGGACCGAAACCTACGAGCAGTACTTC.